The T cell receptor (beta chain) described here comes from a study of blood T cell repertoires in COVID-19. Study as a whole: From the United States, Italy and Spain came samples of acute and convalescent COVID-19.

Profiled with immunoSEQ multiplex PCR; TCRdb holds only in-frame clones, not every one. The profile shows 250,000 to 300,000 clones, 75% to 90% of them singletons. V shed 5 bases and J shed 4 bases, with 12 bases lying between them. Germline V gene lookup returns CDR1 SGHRS and CDR2 YFSETQ. The CDR3 loop spans 13 amino acids. The clonotype comes from a woman aged 40 to 50 with acute or convalescent COVID-19. The genes are TRBV5-1 and TRBJ1-1; possibly TRBD1 for D (6 bases). The sample was peripheral blood. The CDR3, as DNA: TGCGCCAGCAGGCTGACAGGAACCACTGAAGCTTTCTTT. Translated, it gives CASRLTGTTEAFF.